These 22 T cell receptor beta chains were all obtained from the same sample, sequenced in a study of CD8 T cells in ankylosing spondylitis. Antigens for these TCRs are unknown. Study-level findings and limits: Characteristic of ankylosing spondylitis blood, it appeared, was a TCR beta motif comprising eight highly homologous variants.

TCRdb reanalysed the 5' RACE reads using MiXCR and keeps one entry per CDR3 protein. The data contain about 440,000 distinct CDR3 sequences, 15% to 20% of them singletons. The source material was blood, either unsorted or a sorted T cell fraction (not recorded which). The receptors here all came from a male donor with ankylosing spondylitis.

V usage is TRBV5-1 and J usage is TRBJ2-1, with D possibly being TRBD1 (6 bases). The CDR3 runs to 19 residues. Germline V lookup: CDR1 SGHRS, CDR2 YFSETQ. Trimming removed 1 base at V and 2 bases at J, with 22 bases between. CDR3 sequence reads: CASSLLRLQGTRTYNEQFF. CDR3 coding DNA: TGCGCCAGCAGCTTGTTGAGGTTACAGGGAACCCGAACCTACAATGAGCAGTTCTTC.

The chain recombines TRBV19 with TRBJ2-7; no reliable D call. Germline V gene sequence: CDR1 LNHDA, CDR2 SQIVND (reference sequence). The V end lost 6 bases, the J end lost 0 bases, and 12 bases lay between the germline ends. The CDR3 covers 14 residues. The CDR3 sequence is CASSRQPSSYEQYF. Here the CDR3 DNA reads TGTGCCAGTAGCCGGCAGCCGAGCTCCTACGAGCAGTACTTC.

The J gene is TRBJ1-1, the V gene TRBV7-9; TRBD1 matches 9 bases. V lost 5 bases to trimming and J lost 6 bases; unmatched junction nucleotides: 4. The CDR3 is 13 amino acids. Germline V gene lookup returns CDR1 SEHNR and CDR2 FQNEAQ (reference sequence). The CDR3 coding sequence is TGTGCCAGCAGCGTGCGACAGGGGGCTGAAGCTTTCTTT. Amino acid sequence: CASSVRQGAEAFF.

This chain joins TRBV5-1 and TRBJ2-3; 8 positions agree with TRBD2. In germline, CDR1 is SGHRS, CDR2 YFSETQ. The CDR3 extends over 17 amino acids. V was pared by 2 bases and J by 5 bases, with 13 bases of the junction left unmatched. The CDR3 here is CASSFEVAGRFLDTQYF. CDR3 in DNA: TGCGCCAGCAGCTTTGAGGTAGCGGGGAGATTTTTAGATACGCAGTATTTT.

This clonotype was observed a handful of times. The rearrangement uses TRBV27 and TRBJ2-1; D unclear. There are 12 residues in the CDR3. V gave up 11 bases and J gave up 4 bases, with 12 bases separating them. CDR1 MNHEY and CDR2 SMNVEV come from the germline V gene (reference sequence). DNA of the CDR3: TGTGCCTCTCAGTCCCTTTACAATGAGCAGTTCTTC. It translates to CASQSLYNEQFF.

CDR3 sequence: CSAHLGNEQFF. CDR3 nucleotides: TGCAGTGCCCATCTAGGCAATGAGCAGTTCTTC. This chain uses TRBV20-1 with TRBJ2-1; D is unclear. The CDR3 loop spans 11 amino acids. Trimming cost V 6 bases and J 6 bases, with 9 bases left between them. CDR1 and CDR2 from the germline V gene are DFQATT and SNEGSKA (reference sequence).

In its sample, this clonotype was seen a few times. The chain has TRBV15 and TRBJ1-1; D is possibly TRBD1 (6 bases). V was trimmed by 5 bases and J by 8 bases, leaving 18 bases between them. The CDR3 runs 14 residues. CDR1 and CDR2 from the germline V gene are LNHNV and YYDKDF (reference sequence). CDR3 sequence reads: CATSLERGQGEAFF. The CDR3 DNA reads TGTGCCACCAGCCTAGAACGGGGGCAGGGGGAAGCTTTCTTT.

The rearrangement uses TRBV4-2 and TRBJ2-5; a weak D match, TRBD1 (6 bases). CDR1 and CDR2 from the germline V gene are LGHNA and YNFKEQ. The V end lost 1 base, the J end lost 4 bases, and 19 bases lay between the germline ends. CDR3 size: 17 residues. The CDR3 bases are TGTGCCAGCAGCCAAGGGAAAGGGGGAGAGGTAGGAGAGACCCAGTACTTC. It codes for CASSQGKGGEVGETQYF.

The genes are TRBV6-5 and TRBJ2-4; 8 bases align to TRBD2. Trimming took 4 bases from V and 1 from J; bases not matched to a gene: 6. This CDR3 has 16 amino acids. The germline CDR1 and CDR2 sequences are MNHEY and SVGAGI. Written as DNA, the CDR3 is TGTGCCAGCAGTTCTAGCGGGTCCGTCGCCAAAAACATTCAGTACTTC. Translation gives CASSSSGSVAKNIQYF.

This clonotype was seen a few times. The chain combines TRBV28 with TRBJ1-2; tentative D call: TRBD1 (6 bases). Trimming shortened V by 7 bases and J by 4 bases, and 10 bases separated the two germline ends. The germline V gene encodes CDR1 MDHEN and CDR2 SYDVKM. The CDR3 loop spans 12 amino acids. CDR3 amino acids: CASTGTSYGYTF. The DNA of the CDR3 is TGTGCCAGCACTGGGACATCCTATGGCTACACCTTC.

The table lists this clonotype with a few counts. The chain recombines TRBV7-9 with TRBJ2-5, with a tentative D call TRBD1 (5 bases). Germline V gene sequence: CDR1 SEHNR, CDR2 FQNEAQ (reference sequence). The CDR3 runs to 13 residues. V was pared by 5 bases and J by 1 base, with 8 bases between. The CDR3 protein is CASSQTVQETQYF. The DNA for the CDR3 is TGTGCCAGCAGCCAGACAGTCCAAGAGACCCAGTACTTC.

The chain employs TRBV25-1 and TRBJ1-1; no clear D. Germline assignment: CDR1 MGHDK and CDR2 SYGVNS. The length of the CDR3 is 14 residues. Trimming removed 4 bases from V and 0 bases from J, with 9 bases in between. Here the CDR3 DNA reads TGTGCCAGCAGTGGATTCGGTCTGAACACTGAAGCTTTCTTT. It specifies CASSGFGLNTEAFF.

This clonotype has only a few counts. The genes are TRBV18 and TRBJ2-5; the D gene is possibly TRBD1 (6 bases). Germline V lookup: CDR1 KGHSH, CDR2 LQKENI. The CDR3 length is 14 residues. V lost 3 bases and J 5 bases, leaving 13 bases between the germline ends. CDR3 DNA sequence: TGTGCCAGCTCACCCGACAGGACCGGTGAGACCCAGTACTTC. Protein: CASSPDRTGETQYF.

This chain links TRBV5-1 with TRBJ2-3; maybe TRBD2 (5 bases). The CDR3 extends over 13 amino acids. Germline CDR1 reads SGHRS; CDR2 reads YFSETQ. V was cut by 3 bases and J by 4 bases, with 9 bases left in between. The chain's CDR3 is CASSSRLPDTQYF. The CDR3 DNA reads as TGCGCCAGCAGCTCGCGACTACCAGATACGCAGTATTTT.

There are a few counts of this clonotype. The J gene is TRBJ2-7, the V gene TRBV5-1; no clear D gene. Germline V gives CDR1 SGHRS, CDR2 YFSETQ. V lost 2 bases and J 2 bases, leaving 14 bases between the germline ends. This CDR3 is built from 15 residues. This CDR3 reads CASSFLEAKTYEQYF. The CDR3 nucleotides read TGCGCCAGCAGCTTCCTAGAGGCAAAGACCTACGAGCAGTACTTC.

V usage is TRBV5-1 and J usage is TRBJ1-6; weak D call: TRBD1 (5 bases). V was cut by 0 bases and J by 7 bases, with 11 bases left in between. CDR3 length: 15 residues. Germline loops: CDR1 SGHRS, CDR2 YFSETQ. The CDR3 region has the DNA TGCGCCAGCAGCTTGGAGGGGACCGCGAATTCACCCCTCCACTTT. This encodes CASSLEGTANSPLHF. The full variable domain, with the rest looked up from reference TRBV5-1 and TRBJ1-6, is KAGVTQTPRYLIKTRGQQVTLSCSPISGHRSVSWYQQTPGQGLQFLFEYFSETQRNKGNFPGRFSGRQFSNSRSEMNVSTLELGDSALYLCASSLEGTANSPLHFGNGTRLTVT.

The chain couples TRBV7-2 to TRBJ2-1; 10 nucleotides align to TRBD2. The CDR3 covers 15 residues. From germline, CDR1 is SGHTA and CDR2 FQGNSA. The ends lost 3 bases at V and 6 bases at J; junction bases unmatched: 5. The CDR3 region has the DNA TGTGCCAGCAGCTTTAGGCTAGCGGGGGTCAATGAGCAGTTCTTC. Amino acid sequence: CASSFRLAGVNEQFF.

The CDR3: CASSSRQGTYNEQFF. The CDR3 bases are TGTGCCAGCAGCTCTCGACAGGGAACCTACAATGAGCAGTTCTTC. The genes are TRBV7-3 and TRBJ2-1, with 7 bases identical to TRBD1. The CDR3 covers 15 residues. The V gene end was trimmed by 4 bases and the J gene end by 2 bases; junction bases not matched to a gene: 5. Germline V gene sequence: CDR1 SGHTA, CDR2 FQGTGA.

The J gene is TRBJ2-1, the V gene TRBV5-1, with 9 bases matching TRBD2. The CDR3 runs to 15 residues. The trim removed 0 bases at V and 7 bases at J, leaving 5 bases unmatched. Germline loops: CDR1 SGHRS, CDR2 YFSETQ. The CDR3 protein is CASSLVAGGLNEQFF. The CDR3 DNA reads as TGCGCCAGCAGCTTGGTTGCGGGAGGGCTTAATGAGCAGTTCTTC.

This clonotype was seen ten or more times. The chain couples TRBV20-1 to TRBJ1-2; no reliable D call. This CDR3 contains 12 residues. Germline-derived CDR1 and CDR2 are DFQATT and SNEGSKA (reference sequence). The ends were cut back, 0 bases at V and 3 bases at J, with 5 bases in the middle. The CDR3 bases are TGCAGTGCTAGAGATATCCACTATGGCTACACCTTC. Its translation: CSARDIHYGYTF.

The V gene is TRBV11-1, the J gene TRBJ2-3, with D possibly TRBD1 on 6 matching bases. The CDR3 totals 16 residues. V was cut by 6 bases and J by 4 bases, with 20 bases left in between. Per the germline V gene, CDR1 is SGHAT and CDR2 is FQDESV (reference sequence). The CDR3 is CASRPGTRGAPDTQYF. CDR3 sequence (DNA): TGTGCCAGCAGGCCCGGGACCAGGGGAGCGCCAGATACGCAGTATTTT.

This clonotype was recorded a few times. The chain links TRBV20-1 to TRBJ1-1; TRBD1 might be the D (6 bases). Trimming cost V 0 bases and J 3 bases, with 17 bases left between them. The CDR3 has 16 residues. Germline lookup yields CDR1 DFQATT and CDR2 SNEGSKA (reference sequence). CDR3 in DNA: TGCAGTGCTAGAGATTCTGGGAGGGGGTGGGACACTGAAGCTTTCTTT. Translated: CSARDSGRGWDTEAFF.